One sample yielded the 22 T cell receptor beta chains listed below, sequenced in a study of CD8 T cells in ankylosing spondylitis. These TCRs are of unknown antigen specificity. Overall study results and limits: Blood from ankylosing spondylitis patients appeared to carry a characteristic roughly eight-variant TCR beta motif.

TCRdb recomputed calls from the 5' RACE reads with MiXCR, one row per CDR3 protein. The sample lists about 700,000 distinct CDR3 sequences; 15% to 20% were seen once. Sequences were obtained from blood, either unsorted or a sorted T cell fraction (not recorded which). All receptors come from a male donor with ankylosing spondylitis.

This clonotype was detected only a few times. This chain connects TRBV9 to TRBJ1-1; D gene uncertain. The length of the CDR3 is 12 residues. V gave up 7 bases and J gave up 4 bases, with 11 bases separating them. In germline, CDR1 is SGDLS, CDR2 YYNGEE. CDR3 region: CASGRGSTEAFF. CDR3 coding DNA: TGTGCCAGCGGGCGGGGAAGCACTGAAGCTTTCTTT.

This clonotype was seen a few times. The V gene is TRBV10-3, the J gene TRBJ1-1; 7 nucleotides align to TRBD1. The CDR3 has 17 residues. Germline V gene data show CDR1 as ENHRY and CDR2 as SYGVKD. The junction had 15 bases not matched to a gene; V was cut back by 3 bases and J by 5 bases. The CDR3 DNA reads as TGTGCCATCAGTGACGACAGGGTCGACCTCGGGGGAACTGAAGCTTTCTTT. Protein: CAISDDRVDLGGTEAFF.

J is TRBJ2-2 and V is TRBV20-1; D is ambiguous. The germline V gene encodes CDR1 DFQATT and CDR2 SNEGSKA (reference sequence). This CDR3 region has 15 residues. The ends were cut back, 6 bases at V and 1 base at J, with 15 bases in the middle. The CDR3 nucleotides read TGCAGTGCCAAGAAAGCCCGAGGGAACACCGGGGAGCTGTTTTTT. Its translation: CSAKKARGNTGELFF.

The gene calls are TRBV12-3 or TRBV12-4 and TRBJ1-1; D uncertain. This CDR3 has 13 residues. V was trimmed by 6 bases and J by 3 bases, leaving 11 bases between them. The CDR3 sequence: CASRPSQDTEAFF. The CDR3 DNA is TGTGCCAGCAGACCCAGCCAGGACACTGAAGCTTTCTTT.

The chain has TRBV20-1 and TRBJ2-5; TRBD2 might be the D (6 bases). V lost 5 bases and J lost 5, with 15 bases in between. CDR1 and CDR2 from the germline V gene are DFQATT and SNEGSKA (reference sequence). The CDR3 spans 13 residues. The CDR3 protein is CSALAIGAETQYF. CDR3 nucleotides: TGCAGTGCTCTAGCGATAGGGGCGGAGACCCAGTACTTC.

The table lists this clonotype with a few counts. This chain connects TRBV27 to TRBJ2-1, with a tentative D call TRBD1 (6 bases). The germline V gene encodes CDR1 MNHEY and CDR2 SMNVEV (reference sequence). The length of the CDR3 is 15 residues. V lost 2 bases and J 6 bases, leaving 14 bases between the germline ends. DNA for the CDR3: TGTGCCAGCAGTTTAATGGCAGGGGCCACCAATGAGCAGTTCTTC. Encoded protein: CASSLMAGATNEQFF.

The chain employs TRBV5-6 and TRBJ1-5; 7 nucleotides agree with TRBD1. The V segment lost 3 bases and the J segment 4 bases; nucleotides outside the gene matches: 4. Germline assignment: CDR1 SGHDT and CDR2 YYEEEE. This CDR3 has 14 amino acids. As DNA, the CDR3 is TGTGCCAGCAGCTGGGGACAGCGAAATCAGCCCCAGCATTTT. This sequence encodes CASSWGQRNQPQHF.

This clonotype appeared a few times. This chain joins TRBV28 and TRBJ2-1, with D perhaps given as TRBD1 or TRBD2 (5 bases each). CDR1 MDHEN and CDR2 SYDVKM come from the germline V gene. The CDR3 extends over 14 amino acids. V lost 8 bases and J 6 bases, leaving 17 bases between the germline ends. For the CDR3, the DNA is TGTGCCAGCGGCTGGGGACGGATTCTCAATGAGCAGTTCTTC. Translating it yields CASGWGRILNEQFF.

The J gene is TRBJ2-1, the V gene TRBV20-1, with 13 bases aligning to TRBD2. Per the germline V gene, CDR1 is DFQATT and CDR2 is SNEGSKA (reference sequence). V shed 3 bases, J shed 2 bases, and the junction held 10 bases outside the gene matches. This CDR3 contains 18 residues. The CDR3 nucleotides are TGCAGTGCTAGTGGACTAGCGGGGGCCACAGGGACCTACAATGAGCAGTTCTTC. Translation: CSASGLAGATGTYNEQFF.

The genes are TRBV9 and TRBJ2-7, with 7 bases fitting TRBD1. The V and J ends lost 4 bases and 0 bases, in that order; junction bases with no gene match: 7. The CDR3 has 15 residues. Germline CDR1 SGDLS, CDR2 YYNGEE. CDR3 DNA sequence: TGTGCCAGCAGCCCCCTAGGGACAGACTCCTACGAGCAGTACTTC. As protein: CASSPLGTDSYEQYF.

This rearrangement joins TRBV20-1 to TRBJ1-2; D remains ambiguous. V dropped 3 bases and J dropped 8 bases, with 10 bases sitting between them. Germline values: CDR1 DFQATT, CDR2 SNEGSKA (reference sequence). CDR3 size: 11 residues. CDR3: CSARWSRGYTF. CDR3 nucleotide sequence: TGCAGTGCTAGGTGGAGCCGCGGCTACACCTTC.

This clonotype appeared a few times. V usage is TRBV20-1 and J usage is TRBJ1-1; 8 bases map to TRBD1. Germline V gene sequence: CDR1 DFQATT, CDR2 SNEGSKA (reference sequence). V was clipped by 6 bases and J by 7 bases; unmatched bases: 7. The CDR3 runs to 12 residues. CDR3: CSAQGQGFEAFF. For the CDR3, the DNA is TGCAGTGCCCAAGGACAGGGATTTGAAGCTTTCTTT.

This clonotype was detected ten times or more. CDR3 loop: CASSRGQGLDTQYF. CDR3 in DNA: TGTGCCAGCAGCCGAGGACAGGGGTTAGATACGCAGTATTTT. The chain carries TRBV14 and TRBJ2-3; 9 nucleotides line up with TRBD1. CDR3 size: 14 residues. CDR1 and CDR2 from the germline V gene are SGHDN and FVKESK. V trimming: 4 bases; J trimming: 5 bases; junction bases outside the gene matches: 4. The variable domain in full, completed from reference TRBV14 and TRBJ2-3, reads EAGVTQFPSHSVIEKGQTVTLRCDPISGHDNLYWYRRVMGKEIKFLLHFVKESKQDESGMPNNRFLAERTGGTYSTLKVQPAELEDSGVYFCASSRGQGLDTQYFGPGTRLTVL.

V gene TRBV7-8 combines with J gene TRBJ1-3, with D uncertain. Germline V gene sequence: CDR1 SGHVS, CDR2 FQNEAQ. Trimming took off 5 bases at V and 5 bases at J, with 7 bases between the two ends. This CDR3 is built from 12 residues. The CDR3 DNA follows: TGTGCCAGCAGCCCGACCCGAAACACCATATATTTT. It specifies CASSPTRNTIYF.

With regard to this clonotype: This sequence may be a read error, since a much larger clone differs from it by one base. The V gene is TRBV20-1, the J gene TRBJ1-1; 7 bases line up with TRBD1. In germline, CDR1 is DFQATT, CDR2 SNEGSKA (reference sequence). This CDR3 is 14 amino acids long. J was trimmed by 5 bases and V by 5 bases; bases with no gene match: 11. CDR3 in amino acids: CSAPDGQEVTEAFF. The CDR3, as DNA: TGCAGTGCTCCTGACGGACAGGAGGTTACTGAAGCTTTCTTT.

The rearrangement uses TRBV3-1 and TRBJ2-5, with D unclear. Deletions cut 3 bases from V and 4 bases from J, with 3 bases between. CDR1 and CDR2 (germline): LGHDT, YNNKEL (reference sequence). This CDR3 is built from 11 residues. CDR3 loop: CASSHLETQYF. As DNA, the CDR3 is TGTGCCAGCAGCCACTTAGAGACCCAGTACTTC.

The rearrangement links TRBV19 to TRBJ2-1; 7 nucleotides line up with TRBD1. The V gene's germline CDR1 is LNHDA and CDR2 SQIVND (reference sequence). The CDR3 is made up of 16 amino acids. V trimming: 5 bases; J trimming: 0 bases; junction bases outside the gene matches: 7. For the CDR3, the DNA is TGTGCCAGTAGTCCCGCGACAGGGAGCTCCTACAATGAGCAGTTCTTC. Amino acid sequence: CASSPATGSSYNEQFF.

In its sample, this clonotype was seen a few times. The chain has TRBV11-2 and TRBJ2-2; no clear D gene. With 0 bases removed from V and 6 bases from J, the gap between germline ends came to 8 bases. The CDR3 has 14 residues. Germline assignment: CDR1 SGHAT and CDR2 FQNNGV. The CDR3 coding sequence is TGTGCCAGCAGCTTAGATTTGGGGTCCGGGGAGCTGTTTTTT. Amino acid sequence: CASSLDLGSGELFF.

This clonotype appeared once. The chain joins TRBV5-6 to TRBJ2-2, with D hard to call. The CDR3 consists of 13 residues. CDR1 and CDR2 (germline): SGHDT, YYEEEE. V was cut by 8 bases and J by 6 bases, with 14 bases left in between. For the CDR3, the DNA is TGTGCCAGTAGACTCGGGTACGCCGGGGAGCTGTTTTTT. Its protein product is CASRLGYAGELFF. The variable domain in full, completed from reference TRBV5-6 and TRBJ2-2, reads DAGVTQSPTHLIKTRGQQVTLRCSPKSGHDTVSWYQQALGQGPQFIFQYYEEEERQRGNFPDRFSGHQFPNYSSELNVNALLLGDSALYLCASRLGYAGELFFGEGSRLTVL.

This clonotype showed up just a few times. CDR3 residues: CASSFPGQGVNEQFF. As DNA, the CDR3 is TGTGCCAGCAGTTTCCCGGGACAGGGGGTCAATGAGCAGTTCTTC. This chain uses TRBV28 with TRBJ2-1, with 11 bases aligning to TRBD1. In germline, CDR1 is MDHEN, CDR2 SYDVKM. The CDR3 has 15 residues. J gave up 6 bases and V 3 bases, and 4 bases lay outside the gene matches.

This clonotype was detected a few times. J is TRBJ2-5 and V is TRBV11-1, with 11 bases lining up with TRBD1. The CDR3 spans 18 residues. J gave up 4 bases and V 2 bases, and 12 bases lay outside the gene matches. CDR1 is SGHAT, CDR2 FQDESV, per germline (reference sequence). The CDR3 DNA sequence: TGTGCCAGCAGCTTACCCTTAAACCGGGACAGGGGGAGAGAGACCCAGTACTTC. Translation gives CASSLPLNRDRGRETQYF.

This clonotype occurred many times. The chain employs TRBV20-1 and TRBJ1-1; D is possibly TRBD1 (5 bases). Germline V CDR1 and CDR2: DFQATT, SNEGSKA (reference sequence). Trimming cost V 7 bases and J 0 bases, with 12 bases left between them. The length of the CDR3 is 13 residues. The CDR3 protein is CSGARGMNTEAFF. DNA of the CDR3: TGCAGTGGGGCGAGGGGAATGAACACTGAAGCTTTCTTT.